Below are 17 T cell receptor beta chains sequenced from a single sample in a study of blood T cell repertoires in COVID-19. TCRdb keeps only in-frame clones here, not all; method: immunoSEQ multiplex PCR. The sample records tens of thousands of clones, 85% being singletons. The source material was peripheral blood. Source of these receptors: a man aged 55 to 70 with acute or convalescent COVID-19.

The V gene is TRBV30, the J gene TRBJ2-3; maybe TRBD2 (6 bases). V lost 4 bases to trimming and J lost 0 bases, with 11 bases between them. This CDR3 region has 14 residues. Germline CDR1 and CDR2: GTSNPN and SVGIG (reference sequence). CDR3 sequence: CAWNAGLSTDTQYF. As DNA, the CDR3 is TGTGCCTGGAACGCGGGGTTGAGCACAGATACGCAGTATTTT.

The J gene is TRBJ2-3, the V gene TRBV9; D gene uncertain. Trimming cost V 4 bases and J 2 bases, with 14 bases left between them. The CDR3 covers 15 residues. Germline V lookup: CDR1 SGDLS, CDR2 YYNGEE. CDR3 in DNA: TGTGCCAGCAGCCTCTCTCCGGGTTTCACAGATACGCAGTATTTT. This gives the protein CASSLSPGFTDTQYF.

The chain couples TRBV15 to TRBJ2-5, with TRBD1 identical over 9 bases. This CDR3 has 15 amino acids. Germline-derived CDR1 and CDR2 are LNHNV and YYDKDF (reference sequence). V trimming: 5 bases; J trimming: 6 bases; junction bases outside the gene matches: 10. The CDR3 here is CATSGRTGVVKTQYF. For the CDR3, the DNA is TGTGCCACCAGCGGTAGGACAGGGGTTGTGAAGACCCAGTACTTC.

The chain carries TRBV7-9 and TRBJ2-7; possibly TRBD1 for D (6 bases). The germline V gene has CDR1 SEHNR and CDR2 FQNEAQ (reference sequence). The length of the CDR3 is 14 residues. Trimming pared 5 bases from V and 9 bases from J, leaving 20 bases between. The CDR3 spells CASSLRAGEMVQYF. The DNA of the CDR3 is TGTGCCAGCAGCCTACGCGCAGGGGAGATGGTGCAGTACTTC.

This chain connects TRBV10-3 to TRBJ1-4, with no clear D. Germline CDR1 reads ENHRY; CDR2 reads SYGVKD. The CDR3 has 14 residues. V dropped 6 bases and J dropped 2 bases, with 10 bases sitting between them. The CDR3 coding sequence is TGTGCCATCAGCCCCGCCGGTACTAATGAAAAACTGTTTTTT. Its protein product is CAISPAGTNEKLFF.

V usage is TRBV20-1 and J usage is TRBJ2-7; 12 nucleotides align to TRBD2. The germline V gene encodes CDR1 DFQATT and CDR2 SNEGSKA (reference sequence). The length of the CDR3 is 17 residues. V trimming: 3 bases; J trimming: 0 bases; junction bases outside the gene matches: 9. CDR3 DNA sequence: TGCAGTGCTAGTTCGGCTAGCGGGAGGGGGAGCTCCTACGAGCAGTACTTC. Its protein is CSASSASGRGSSYEQYF.

This chain links TRBV6-2 or TRBV6-3 with TRBJ2-2, with a tentative D call TRBD1 (5 bases). Germline CDR1 and CDR2: MNHEY and SVGEGT. This CDR3 is built from 15 residues. With 6 bases removed from V and 4 bases from J, the gap between germline ends came to 15 bases. Written as DNA, the CDR3 is TGTGCCAGCAGCGGCTCTGGGGCAAGCACCGGGGAGCTGTTTTTT. Amino acids: CASSGSGASTGELFF.

The V and J genes are TRBV7-9 and TRBJ2-7; tentative D call: TRBD2 (5 bases). Germline loops: CDR1 SEHNR, CDR2 FQNEAQ (reference sequence). The V end lost 4 bases, the J end lost 0 bases, and 13 bases lay between the germline ends. The CDR3 consists of 15 residues. Here the CDR3 DNA reads TGTGCCAGCAGCTCTAGACTGGGGAGCTCCTACGAGCAGTACTTC. It translates to CASSSRLGSSYEQYF.

The chain employs TRBV7-2 and TRBJ2-5; tentatively, D is TRBD2 (6 bases). Deletions cut 6 bases from V and 5 bases from J, with 16 bases between. From germline, CDR1 is SGHTA and CDR2 FQGNSA. The CDR3 spans 14 residues. CDR3 residues: CASRDGAGSETQYF. DNA for the CDR3: TGTGCCAGCAGAGACGGGGCGGGGTCGGAGACCCAGTACTTC. Full variable domain (missing parts from reference TRBV7-2 and TRBJ2-5): GAGVSQSPSNKVTEKGKDVELRCDPISGHTALYWYRQSLGQGLEFLIYFQGNSAPDKSGLPSDRFSAERTGGSVSTLTIQRTQQEDSAVYLCASRDGAGSETQYFGPGTRLLVL.

This clone was found once. The gene calls are TRBV7-9 and TRBJ2-1; D gene ambiguous. Germline CDR1 and CDR2: SEHNR and FQNEAQ (reference sequence). The CDR3 has 13 amino acids. V was clipped by 0 bases and J by 10 bases, with 10 bases between them. This CDR3 is CASSLAHLREQFF. In nucleotides, the CDR3 is TGTGCCAGCAGCTTAGCGCACCTACGCGAGCAGTTCTTC.

The chain carries TRBV30 and TRBJ1-2; D possibly corresponds to TRBD1 (5 bases). The CDR3 has 14 amino acids. Trimming pared 0 bases from V and 5 bases from J, leaving 13 bases between. The germline CDR1 and CDR2 sequences are GTSNPN and SVGIG (reference sequence). Here the CDR3 reads CAWSVGGEGYGYTF. DNA for the CDR3: TGTGCCTGGAGTGTCGGGGGGGAGGGTTATGGCTACACCTTC.

V is TRBV10-3 and J is TRBJ1-6; 8 bases match TRBD1. V gave up 0 bases and J gave up 11 bases; unmatched junction bases: 9. The CDR3 is 16 amino acids. Per the germline V gene, CDR1 is ENHRY and CDR2 is SYGVKD. CDR3 sequence reads: CAISESGQAMYTPLHF. CDR3 in DNA: TGTGCCATCAGTGAGTCGGGACAGGCGATGTACACACCCCTCCACTTT.

V usage is TRBV4-3 and J usage is TRBJ2-1, with D perhaps TRBD1 (5 bases). Germline CDR1 reads LGHNA; CDR2 reads YSLEER. This CDR3 has 15 amino acids. The V gene lost 3 bases and the J gene lost 2 bases, with 11 bases spanning the gap. The CDR3 nucleotides are TGCGCCAGCAGCCAGGCAGGGTTGGCCTACAATGAGCAGTTCTTC. Translated, it gives CASSQAGLAYNEQFF.

The rearrangement links TRBV5-4 to TRBJ1-6, with 11 positions matching TRBD1. The CDR3 sequence is 15 residues long. Trimming cost V 3 bases and J 9 bases; bases outside gene matches: 5. Germline CDR1 is SGHNT and CDR2 is YYREEE (reference sequence). CDR3 nucleotide sequence: TGTGCCAGCAGCTCCTCCGGGACAGGGGGTTCACCCCTCCACTTT. Translation gives CASSSSGTGGSPLHF. Full variable domain (missing parts from reference TRBV5-4 and TRBJ1-6): ETGVTQSPTHLIKTRGQQVTLRCSSQSGHNTVSWYQQALGQGPQFIFQYYREEENGRGNFPPRFSGLQFPNYSSELNVNALELDDSALYLCASSSSGTGGSPLHFGNGTRLTVT.

The J gene is TRBJ2-3, the V gene TRBV7-8; 12 bases are a match to TRBD2. Trimming took 5 bases from V and 2 from J; bases not matched to a gene: 17. CDR3 size: 20 residues. Germline CDR1 SGHVS, CDR2 FQNEAQ. This CDR3 reads CASSTRTSSGGAGITDTQYF. The CDR3 coding sequence is TGTGCCAGCAGCACACGAACCTCTAGCGGGGGGGCTGGAATCACAGATACGCAGTATTTT.

The rearrangement uses TRBV29-1 and TRBJ2-1; maybe TRBD2 (6 bases). CDR3 size: 14 residues. The V gene lost 7 bases and the J gene lost 5 bases, with 18 bases spanning the gap. Germline CDR1 is SQVTM and CDR2 is ANQGSEA. CDR3 DNA sequence: TGCAGCGCCAAAAGGACCCGCGGGGACAATGAGCAGTTCTTC. Translated: CSAKRTRGDNEQFF.

The rearrangement uses TRBV19 and TRBJ2-3, with 12 bases fitting TRBD2. Per the germline V gene, CDR1 is LNHDA and CDR2 is SQIVND (reference sequence). V shed 6 bases, J shed 4 bases, and the junction held 5 bases outside the gene matches. This CDR3 comprises 15 residues. CDR3 region: CASRRTSGVSDTQYF. The CDR3 DNA is TGTGCCAGTAGAAGGACTAGCGGGGTATCAGATACGCAGTATTTT. The variable domain in full, completed from reference TRBV19 and TRBJ2-3, reads DGGITQSPKYLFRKEGQNVTLSCEQNLNHDAMYWYRQDPGQGLRLIYYSQIVNDFQKGDIAEGYSVSREKKESFPLTVTSAQKNPTAFYLCASRRTSGVSDTQYFGPGTRLTVL.